This entry features one TCR beta chain sequence. The junction and the germline gene differ at one end; a read error may be behind it. The entry originates in a study of blood T cells in healthy people across ages. Germline V gene sequence: CDR1 SGHRS, CDR2 YFSETQ. This CDR3 is 12 amino acids long. A sample-barcoded 5' primer and a J-beta primer mix were used in a second PCR of about 7 to 12 cycles. TCRdb processed the 5' RACE reads anew with MiXCR; each CDR3 protein has one entry. The table records hundreds of thousands of distinct CDR3 sequences, approximately 59% of them present only once. The chain joins TRBV5-1 to TRBJ2-7; D gene ambiguous. Sequences were obtained from blood. The receptor comes from a man aged 55 to 69 in good health. The CDR3 DNA reads as TGCGCCGGCAGCCCAGATACCCACGAGCAGTACTTC. Protein: CAGSPDTHEQYF.